This record looks at one T cell receptor beta chain sequence and its context. This entry comes from a study of shared clonotypes between healthy human individuals. Generated by immunoSEQ multiplex PCR, the TCRdb table keeps only in-frame clones and is missing some. This repertoire shows about 1 million clones, about 74% found once; its top ten account for approximately 1.5%. From germline, CDR1 is SNHLY and CDR2 FYNNEI. Trimming shortened V by 6 bases and J by 2 bases, and 11 bases separated the two germline ends. The CDR3 spans 14 residues. The genes are TRBV2 and TRBJ2-1; D remains unclear. The sample comprised memory CD4+ T cells sorted from blood. Noted subset: CD45RA-negative fraction. The TCR comes from a man younger than 35 in good health. The CDR3 sequence: CASRARETYNEQFF. For the CDR3, the DNA is TGTGCCAGCAGGGCTAGAGAGACCTACAATGAGCAGTTCTTC. Looking up the rest from reference TRBV2 and TRBJ2-1 gives the full variable domain: EPEVTQTPSHQVTQMGQEVILRCVPISNHLYFYWYRQILGQKVEFLVSFYNNEISEKSEIFDDQFSVERPDGSNFTLKIRSTKLEDSAMYFCASRARETYNEQFFGPGTRLTVL.